This T cell receptor beta chain was documented in a study of blood T cell repertoires in COVID-19. Clones were read by immunoSEQ multiplex PCR, and TCRdb kept only the in-frame ones, dropping some. This table has about 83,000 clones, about nine tenths appearing once. The CDR3 sequence is 13 residues long. V lost 4 bases and J 4 bases, leaving 10 bases between the germline ends. Germline V gene lookup returns CDR1 SGHTA and CDR2 FQGNSA. The sequence was obtained from a woman in her 50s with active or convalescent COVID-19. Material: peripheral blood. The chain recombines TRBV7-2 with TRBJ1-1, with unresolved D. The CDR3 sequence: CASSSGLSTEAFF. The CDR3 nucleotides are TGTGCCAGCAGCTCAGGACTAAGCACTGAAGCTTTCTTT.